This TCR beta chain originates from a study of blood T cell repertoires in COVID-19. Background on the study: Samples of COVID-19 (acute and convalescent) were obtained from the United States, Italy and Spain.

The CDR3 length is 11 residues. With 5 bases removed from V and 5 bases from J, the gap between germline ends came to 7 bases. Germline CDR1 and CDR2: SGHVS and FQNEAQ. Source study methods: Amplification of reference gene primers was used by the study to estimate nucleated cell counts. Sequencing was performed with immunoSEQ multiplex PCR; in TCRdb, only in-frame clones are kept and a portion is missing. V and J calls and clone size are copied from that table; D and trimming were computed from the DNA. The sample gives more than 40,000 clones, 82% of which show up once; roughly 15% is in the top ten.

The chain links TRBV7-8 to TRBJ2-7; D gene ambiguous. The clonotype was recovered from a human donor with acute or convalescent COVID-19. The donor label of this sample is uncertain. Sequencing was done on a sample of peripheral blood. CDR3 coding DNA: TGTGCCAGCAGCCATTCAAACGAGCAGTACTTC. It encodes CASSHSNEQYF. Drawing the rest from reference TRBV7-8 and TRBJ2-7, the complete variable domain is GAGVSQSPRYKVAKRGQDVALRCDPISGHVSLFWYQQALGQGPEFLTYFQNEAQLDKSGLPSDRFFAERPEGSVSTLKIQRTQQEDSAVYLCASSHSNEQYFGPGTRLTVT.